These 8 T cell receptor beta chains came from one sample sequenced in a study of T cell responses to AZD1222 COVID-19 vaccine. Libraries were prepared by immunoSEQ multiplex PCR; TCRdb keeps only in-frame clonotypes and omits some of them. Altogether 150,000 or so clones are present, more than 90% being singletons, with the ten largest covering under 20%. The sample in question was peripheral blood, obtained on day 0 of AZD1222 vaccination. All receptors derive from an adult in good health.

The chain recombines TRBV30 with TRBJ1-1; no definite D call. The CDR3 loop spans 12 amino acids. CDR1 and CDR2 (germline): GTSNPN, SVGIG (reference sequence). V lost 2 bases, J lost 12 bases, and 16 bases lay in between. In DNA form, the CDR3 reads TGTGCCTGGAGTCCCCCGGGGATCCCGACTTTCTTT. Its protein is CAWSPPGIPTFF.

This sequence joins TRBV5-1 and TRBJ2-3, with D uncertain. The V and J ends lost 6 bases and 3 bases respectively, with 11 bases between them. There are 13 residues in the CDR3. Germline V gene sequence: CDR1 SGHRS, CDR2 YFSETQ. CDR3: CASTGAVTDTQYF. As DNA, the CDR3 is TGCGCCAGCACCGGAGCAGTTACAGATACGCAGTATTTT.

V gene TRBV7-2 combines with J gene TRBJ2-7, with 11 bases matching TRBD2. This CDR3 spans 14 amino acids. V dropped 5 bases and J dropped 9; count of bases not matched to a gene: 9. CDR1 SGHTA and CDR2 FQGNSA come from the germline V gene. CDR3 coding DNA: TGTGCCAGCAGCCTTAGCGGGAGGGGAGGGGGGCAGTACTTC. As protein: CASSLSGRGGGQYF.

This rearrangement joins TRBV5-4 to TRBJ2-6; D gene uncertain. The V and J ends lost 3 bases and 2 bases respectively, with 6 bases between them. Germline V gene lookup returns CDR1 SGHNT and CDR2 YYREEE (reference sequence). CDR3 size: 14 residues. The CDR3 protein is CASSSSTGANVLTF. CDR3 nucleotides: TGTGCCAGCAGCTCCAGTACTGGGGCCAACGTCCTGACTTTC. Using reference TRBV5-4 and TRBJ2-6 for the parts outside the CDR3, the full variable domain is ETGVTQSPTHLIKTRGQQVTLRCSSQSGHNTVSWYQQALGQGPQFIFQYYREEENGRGNFPPRFSGLQFPNYSSELNVNALELDDSALYLCASSSSTGANVLTFGAGSRLTVL.

The J gene is TRBJ2-3, the V gene TRBV15, with a weak D call TRBD1 (6 bases). This CDR3 is built from 16 residues. Trimming stripped 3 bases from V and 1 base from J, with 14 bases between. Germline assignment: CDR1 LNHNV and CDR2 YYDKDF (reference sequence). The CDR3: CATSSDLQGRTDTQYF. The CDR3 DNA sequence: TGTGCCACCAGCAGCGACCTACAGGGACGCACAGATACGCAGTATTTT.

The rearrangement uses TRBV5-6 and TRBJ1-1; a weak D match, TRBD1 (6 bases). The V and J ends lost 4 bases and 4 bases respectively, with 8 bases between them. The CDR3 spans 12 residues. Germline V CDR1 and CDR2: SGHDT, YYEEEE. CDR3 nucleotides: TGTGCCAGCAGCCTACAGGGCACTGAAGCTTTCTTT. Amino acid sequence: CASSLQGTEAFF.

This chain connects TRBV2 to TRBJ1-5; possible D gene TRBD1, 5 bases. This CDR3 region has 14 residues. Germline V CDR1 and CDR2: SNHLY, FYNNEI. With 3 bases removed from V and 5 bases from J, the gap between germline ends came to 11 bases. CDR3 in DNA: TGTGCCAGCAGTGAGGGGGGGTCTGATCAGCCCCAGCATTTT. Protein sequence: CASSEGGSDQPQHF.

The CDR3 loop reads CASSSPGQGVLPQHF. The CDR3 region has the DNA TGTGCCAGCAGTTCGCCGGGACAGGGGGTCTTGCCCCAGCATTTT. The rearrangement uses TRBV6-6 and TRBJ1-5; 11 bases match TRBD1. V gave up 4 bases and J gave up 9 bases; unmatched junction bases: 8. The CDR3 is 15 residues long. Germline CDR1 reads MNHNY; CDR2 reads SVGAGI (reference sequence).